The sample holds a few counts of the clone carrying this T cell receptor (beta chain). Its target is unknown. These data belong to a study of T-cell reconstitution after alpha-beta-depleted transplantation in children. Researchers prepared the TCRbeta library using unique molecular identifiers, the study reports. TCRdb analysed the PCR reads with MiXCR anew, one entry per CDR3 protein. Among hundreds of thousands of distinct CDR3 sequences listed, about an eighth were seen once. Trimming removed 5 bases from V and 4 bases from J, with 21 bases in between. This CDR3 is built from 17 residues. CDR1 and CDR2 (germline): MDHEN, SYDVKM. Study conclusions and caveats: The origin of high day-60 TCRbeta diversity in some patients lay in surviving recipient T cells and thymic progenitors. Several hundred expanded graft clones reportedly were the source of alpha-beta T cells about two months after transplant.

The source was PBMCs, collected before TCRalphabeta/CD19-depleted stem cell transplant. This receptor was taken from a girl aged 2 to 9 with congenital amegakaryocytic thrombocytopenia, due to receive a stem cell transplant. This chain joins TRBV28 and TRBJ2-1; D gene ambiguous. CDR3 loop: CASSTSWAAAPYNEQFF. The CDR3 bases are TGTGCCAGCAGTACCAGTTGGGCGGCGGCTCCTTACAATGAGCAGTTCTTC.